The rows below give T cell receptor beta chains drawn from one sample of a study of PD-1 blockade in mismatch repair-deficient tumors. Produced via immunoSEQ multiplex PCR; TCRdb's table is partial and in-frame only. The sample carries some 120,000 clones, 88% recorded once. The material sequenced was peripheral blood, taken 72 weeks after starting pembrolizumab. Receptor source: an adult with mismatch repair-deficient cancer. CDR3s include the opening cysteine and the closing phenylalanine or tryptophan. The D gene is left open where the match is weak. Rows give clone size only sometimes, using once, few, many, or a class for an expanded clone.

NA TRBJ2-6 NA TRBV12-5 CASGLFLEGSGANVLTF TGTGCTAGTGGTTTGTTCCTTGAGGGCTCTGGGGCCAACGTCCTGACTTTC
once TRBJ2-6 NA TRBV28 CASSSLRGQPMISGANVLTF TGTGCCAGCAGCAGTTTGAGGGGTCAGCCCATGATCTCTGGGGCCAACGTCCTGACTTTC
NA TRBJ1-2 NA TRBV6-1 CASSEAGHANYGYTF TGTGCCAGCAGTGAAGCGGGACACGCTAACTATGGCTACACCTTC
NA TRBJ2-1 TRBD2 TRBV27 CASSLYGSGRITNEQFF TGTGCCAGCAGTTTATATGGTAGCGGGAGAATTACCAATGAGCAGTTCTTC
NA TRBJ1-5 NA TRBV19 CASSIDGRGQPQHF TGTGCCAGTAGTATTGATGGTAGGGGCCAGCCCCAGCATTTT
NA TRBJ2-1 TRBD1 TRBV4-1 CASSQDGTGYNEQFF TGCGCCAGCAGCCAAGATGGGACAGGGTACAATGAGCAGTTCTTC
NA TRBJ2-7 TRBD1 TRBV6-1 CASSGLGTGAREQYF TGTGCCAGCAGTGGTCTTGGGACAGGGGCTCGCGAGCAGTACTTC
NA TRBJ2-3 NA TRBV2 CASRYQGLNTDTQYF TGTGCCAGCAGATACCAGGGACTGAACACAGATACGCAGTATTTT
NA TRBJ2-1 TRBD2 TRBV28 CASSPGTSRYNEQFF TGTGCCAGCAGTCCCGGGACTAGCAGATACAATGAGCAGTTCTTC
NA TRBJ2-7 TRBD2 TRBV7-9 CASSFPSRTSGNYEQYF TGTGCCAGCAGCTTTCCGTCGCGGACTAGCGGAAACTACGAGCAGTACTTC
few TRBJ2-7 TRBD2 TRBV7-6 CASSSGLAGVYEQYF TGTGCCAGCAGCTCCGGACTAGCGGGAGTCTATGAGCAGTACTTC
NA TRBJ2-2 TRBD2 TRBV9 CASSSAGDTGELFF TGTGCCAGCAGCTCAGCGGGAGACACCGGGGAGCTGTTTTTT
NA TRBJ2-7 NA TRBV4-1 CASSPGFSYEQYF TGCGCCAGCAGCCCGGGCTTTTCCTACGAGCAGTACTTC
NA TRBJ2-3 NA TRBV6-5 CASSHTTTADTQYF TGTGCCAGCAGTCACACGACGACGGCAGATACGCAGTATTTT
once TRBJ2-1 NA TRBV4-2 CASSQDDSGNPYNEQFF TGTGCCAGCAGCCAAGATGATAGCGGTAACCCCTACAATGAGCAGTTCTTC
NA TRBJ2-1 NA TRBV12-2 CASPHGGASSYNEQFF TGTGCAAGTCCCCATGGCGGGGCCAGCTCCTACAATGAGCAGTTCTTC
NA TRBJ2-2 TRBD2 TRBV29-1 CSVAGTTNTGELFF TGCAGCGTTGCCGGGACTACGAACACCGGGGAGCTGTTTTTT
NA TRBJ1-1 NA TRBV13 CASSFRNGLLTNTEAFF TGTGCCAGCAGCTTCCGGAACGGTTTATTAACGAACACTGAAGCTTTCTTT
NA TRBJ2-1 NA TRBV4-1 CASSQDPGEQFF TGCGCCAGCAGCCAAGACCCGGGTGAGCAGTTCTTC
NA TRBJ2-7 TRBD1 TRBV13 CASSTGANYEQYF TGTGCCAGCAGTACAGGGGCTAACTACGAGCAGTACTTC
NA TRBJ1-5 NA TRBV6-5 CASRTAGGNQPQHF TGTGCCAGCAGGACGGCGGGGGGCAATCAGCCCCAGCATTTT
NA TRBJ2-1 TRBD2 TRBV4-3 CASSPRLAGEGNEQFF TGCGCCAGCAGCCCTAGACTAGCGGGAGAGGGGAATGAGCAGTTCTTC
NA TRBJ2-7 TRBD2 TRBV4-1 CASSRGYGRDTYEQYF TGCGCCAGCAGCCGGGGTTACGGGAGGGACACCTACGAGCAGTACTTC
few TRBJ2-7 NA TRBV6-1 CASSEARVRGSYEQYF TGTGCCAGCAGTGAAGCGAGGGTCAGGGGCTCCTACGAGCAGTACTTC
NA TRBJ1-1 NA TRBV2 CASSVQGGNTEAFF TGTGCCAGCAGTGTTCAAGGGGGGAACACTGAAGCTTTCTTT
NA TRBJ2-7 NA TRBV13 CASSLGQSSYEQYF TGTGCCAGCAGCTTAGGCCAAAGCTCCTACGAGCAGTACTTC
NA TRBJ2-1 NA TRBV7-9 CASSGGWDTDNEQFF TGTGCCAGCAGCGGAGGGTGGGACACCGACAATGAGCAGTTCTTC
NA TRBJ2-1 TRBD2 TRBV7-3 CASRSTSGTSGRAHNEQFF TGTGCCAGCAGATCCACTTCCGGGACTAGCGGGAGGGCCCACAATGAGCAGTTCTTC
NA TRBJ1-1 NA TRBV6-6 CASAAPGENTEAFF TGTGCCAGCGCCGCCCCAGGGGAAAACACTGAAGCTTTCTTT
NA TRBJ1-1 NA TRBV18 CASSPLKTVSSGNEAFF TGTGCCAGCTCACCACTCAAGACAGTTTCCTCAGGCAATGAAGCTTTCTTT
NA TRBJ2-7 NA TRBV5-1 CASSLEGSYEQYF TGCGCCAGCAGCTTGGAAGGTTCCTACGAGCAGTACTTC
NA TRBJ2-2 TRBD2 TRBV29-1 CSVDGAGVGTGELFF TGCAGCGTTGATGGAGCGGGAGTGGGGACCGGGGAGCTGTTTTTT
NA TRBJ2-3 NA TRBV6-5 CASSYLEGSSTDTQYF TGTGCCAGCAGTTACTTAGAGGGTTCTAGCACAGATACGCAGTATTTT
NA TRBJ2-7 TRBD2 TRBV29-1 CSVERGTSYDEQYF TGCAGCGTTGAGAGAGGGACTAGTTACGACGAGCAGTACTTC
NA TRBJ1-3 TRBD1 TRBV5-1 CASSLLGQASSGNTIYF TGCGCCAGCAGCTTGTTAGGACAGGCGAGCTCTGGAAACACCATATATTTT
NA TRBJ2-7 TRBD1 TRBV27 CASSFVQGARTGEQYF TGTGCCAGCAGTTTTGTTCAGGGGGCGCGTACTGGCGAGCAGTACTTC
NA TRBJ1-1 NA TRBV30 CAWRVWGAEAFF TGTGCCTGGAGAGTTTGGGGCGCTGAAGCTTTCTTT
few TRBJ2-7 NA TRBV7-8 CASSEGLVGYREQYF TGTGCCAGCAGCGAGGGACTTGTGGGCTACAGGGAGCAGTACTTC
once TRBJ2-1 TRBD2 TRBV7-3 CASSPGLAAHNEQFF TGTGCCAGCAGCCCTGGACTAGCGGCACACAATGAGCAGTTCTTC
NA TRBJ1-5 NA TRBV9 CASSVDSSRGQPQHF TGTGCCAGCAGCGTAGATTCGAGTCGAGGTCAGCCCCAGCATTTT
NA TRBJ2-1 NA TRBV11-2 CASSLGTNEQFF TGTGCCAGCAGCCTAGGCACAAATGAGCAGTTCTTC
NA TRBJ2-5 TRBD1 TRBV13 CASSLVLDRGVETQYF TGTGCCAGCAGCTTAGTCCTAGACAGGGGAGTCGAGACCCAGTACTTC
few TRBJ1-4 NA TRBV7-9 CASSSPGDREKLFF TGTGCCAGCAGCTCCCCAGGCGACCGAGAAAAACTGTTTTTT
NA TRBJ2-5 TRBD1 TRBV2 CASSVGVRTGAEKTQYF TGTGCCAGCAGTGTAGGGGTGAGGACAGGGGCGGAGAAGACCCAGTACTTC
NA TRBJ1-2 NA TRBV2 CASSEWRWGGQHEPYGYTF TGTGCCAGCAGTGAATGGAGGTGGGGCGGACAGCACGAACCCTATGGCTACACCTTC
NA TRBJ1-1 NA TRBV5-4 CASSLAGWAQDTEAFF TGTGCCAGCAGCTTGGCCGGTTGGGCGCAGGACACTGAAGCTTTCTTT
NA TRBJ2-5 NA TRBV9 CASSVPPRRETQYF TGTGCCAGCAGCGTACCCCCCCGCAGAGAGACCCAGTACTTC
NA TRBJ1-5 NA TRBV27 CASSFGPNQPQHF TGTGCCAGCAGCTTTGGTCCCAATCAGCCCCAGCATTTT
NA TRBJ2-2 TRBD2 TRBV5-1 CASSFTSGRELFF TGCGCCAGCAGCTTTACTAGCGGGAGGGAGCTGTTTTTT
NA TRBJ2-7 NA TRBV11-2 CASEGLEDDSYEQYF TGTGCCAGCGAGGGGCTCGAGGACGACTCCTACGAGCAGTACTTC
NA TRBJ2-1 TRBD2 TRBV6-1 CASSRLAGYYNEQFF TGTGCCAGCAGCAGACTAGCGGGTTACTACAATGAGCAGTTCTTC
NA TRBJ2-3 NA TRBV10-1 CASSESTTDDTDTQYF TGCGCCAGCAGTGAAAGCACTACCGACGACACAGATACGCAGTATTTT
NA TRBJ2-3 NA TRBV11-1 CASSPGTAVTDTQYF TGTGCCAGCAGCCCCGGGACGGCAGTCACAGATACGCAGTATTTT
NA TRBJ2-7 NA TRBV9 CASSGDSYEQYF TGTGCCAGCAGCGGCGACAGTTACGAGCAGTACTTC
NA TRBJ2-1 NA TRBV27 CASSLIAGPPTSYNEQFF TGTGCCAGCAGTTTAATAGCAGGACCCCCAACATCATACAATGAGCAGTTCTTC
once TRBJ2-2 NA TRBV11-2 CASSVRGGDTGELFF TGTGCCAGCAGCGTCAGGGGTGGGGACACCGGGGAGCTGTTTTTT
NA TRBJ2-7 TRBD2 TRBV11-2 CASSSGTSGYEQYF TGTGCCAGCAGCTCCGGGACTAGCGGTTACGAGCAGTACTTC
NA TRBJ1-5 TRBD1 TRBV5-6 CASSQGGSNQPQHF TGTGCCAGCAGCCAGGGGGGGAGCAATCAGCCCCAGCATTTT
NA TRBJ1-5 NA TRBV19 CASSTPGSYQPQHF TGTGCCAGTAGTACCCCCGGCAGCTATCAGCCCCAGCATTTT